The clone carrying this T cell receptor beta chain occurred a few times. Its antigen is undetermined. There are 15 residues in the CDR3. The ends were cut back, 1 base at V and 0 bases at J, with 9 bases in the middle. Germline values: CDR1 PRHDT, CDR2 FYEKMQ (reference sequence). The sample belongs to a study of post-analysis software for immune sequencing data. General study findings and limits: Clustering by F measure revealed strong co-clustering among samples prepared together in one batch. Multiple sclerosis patients had significantly lower normalized Chao1 diversity than controls. Comparison of patients with controls showed five TRBV segments more frequent in patients, TRBV5-6, TRBV5-1 and TRBV20-1 among them.

TCR beta libraries were prepared from cDNA with unique molecular identifiers. One entry per CDR3 protein, called by TCRdb with MiXCR from the PCR reads. Among around 400,000 distinct CDR3 sequences listed, approximately 37% were seen once. This chain uses TRBV13 with TRBJ2-5, with D unclear. What was sequenced was blood. The TCR sequence derives from a girl aged 2 to 10 with multiple sclerosis. In DNA form, the CDR3 reads TGTGCCAGCAGCTTAGCCGAACGTTACCAAGAGACCCAGTACTTC. It encodes CASSLAERYQETQYF.